The present T cell receptor (beta chain) was sequenced within a study of graft-versus-host responses after intestinal transplantation. General observations from the study: Declines in HvG clones occurring early post-transplant were associated with peak circulating GvH clone levels.

Measured with immunoSEQ multiplex PCR; TCRdb has only the in-frame clones, and not every one. The sample records 100,000 to 130,000 clones, roughly 87% being singletons. The CDR3 is 13 residues long. V was clipped by 4 bases and J by 6 bases, with 12 bases between them. Germline CDR1 and CDR2: SGHDN and FVKESK. About this clone: Antigen: not known.

The chain has TRBV14 and TRBJ1-1, with TRBD1 as a possible D gene (5 bases). The clonotype was recovered from a human donor who was the organ donor for an intestinal transplant. The input for sequencing was unstimulated CD4+ T cells sorted from spleen or lymph node cells, taken before transplant. CDR3 nucleotide sequence: TGTGCCAGCAGCCCACAGGTACTCGCTGAAGCTTTCTTT. Its translation: CASSPQVLAEAFF.